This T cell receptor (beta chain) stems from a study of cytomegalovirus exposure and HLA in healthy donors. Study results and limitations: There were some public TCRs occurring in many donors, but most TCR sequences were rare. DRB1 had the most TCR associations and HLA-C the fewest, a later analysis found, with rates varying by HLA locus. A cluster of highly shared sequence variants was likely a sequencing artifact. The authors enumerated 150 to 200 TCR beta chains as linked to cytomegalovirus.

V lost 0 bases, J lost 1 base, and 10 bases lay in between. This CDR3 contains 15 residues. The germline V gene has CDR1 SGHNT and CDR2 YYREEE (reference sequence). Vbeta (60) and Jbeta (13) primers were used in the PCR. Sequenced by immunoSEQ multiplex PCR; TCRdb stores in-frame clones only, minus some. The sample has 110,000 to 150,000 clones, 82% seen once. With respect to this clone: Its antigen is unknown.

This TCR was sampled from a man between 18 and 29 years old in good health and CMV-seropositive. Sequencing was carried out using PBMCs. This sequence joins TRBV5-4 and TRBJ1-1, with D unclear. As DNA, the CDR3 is TGTGCCAGCAGCTTGGCCGAGGGTCGGAACACTGAAGCTTTCTTT. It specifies CASSLAEGRNTEAFF.